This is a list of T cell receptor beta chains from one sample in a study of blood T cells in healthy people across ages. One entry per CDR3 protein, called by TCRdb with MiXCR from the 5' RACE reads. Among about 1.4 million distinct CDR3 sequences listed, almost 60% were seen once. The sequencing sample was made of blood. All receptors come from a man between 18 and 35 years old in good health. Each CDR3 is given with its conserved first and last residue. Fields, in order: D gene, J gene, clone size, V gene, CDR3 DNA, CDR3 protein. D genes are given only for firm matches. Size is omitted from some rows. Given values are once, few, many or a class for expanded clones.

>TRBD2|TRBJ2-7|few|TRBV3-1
TGTGCCAGCAGCCAAGATCGTACGGGAGGAGGGAACAATGAGCAGTACTTC
CASSQDRTGGGNNEQYF
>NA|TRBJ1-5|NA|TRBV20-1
TGCAGTGCTATACCACAGGACCTAGGCAATCAGCCCCAGCATTTT
CSAIPQDLGNQPQHF
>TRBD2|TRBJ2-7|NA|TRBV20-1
TGCAGTGCTAGAGATCTCCTAGCGGCAGCCTACGAGCAGTACTTC
CSARDLLAAAYEQYF
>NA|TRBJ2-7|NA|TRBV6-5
TGTGCCAGCAATCCCGGGACCACCTACGAGCAGTACTTC
CASNPGTTYEQYF
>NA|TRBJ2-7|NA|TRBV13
TGTGCCAGCAGCTGGGGAACAGGCGGGCCCTACGAGCAGTACTTC
CASSWGTGGPYEQYF
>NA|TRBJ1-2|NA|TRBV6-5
TGTGCCAGCAGTAAAATTGGGGATGGCTACACCTTC
CASSKIGDGYTF
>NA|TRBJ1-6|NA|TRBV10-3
TGTGCCATCGGTGGGGGTGCCATGGATAATTCACCCCTCCACTTT
CAIGGGAMDNSPLHF
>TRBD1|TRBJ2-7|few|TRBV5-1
TGCGCCAGCAGCTTGGATAGGGACAGATCCTACGAGCAGTACTTC
CASSLDRDRSYEQYF
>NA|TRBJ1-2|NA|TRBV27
TGTGCCAGCAGTCCCCGACAGTATTCTAACTATGGCTACACCTTC
CASSPRQYSNYGYTF
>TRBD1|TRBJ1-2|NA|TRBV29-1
TGCAGCGCCAGGGACAGGGTGGATGGCTACACCTTC
CSARDRVDGYTF
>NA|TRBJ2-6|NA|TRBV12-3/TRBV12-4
TGTGCCAGTTTTGGTGGCTCTGGGGCCAACGTCCTGACTTTC
CASFGGSGANVLTF
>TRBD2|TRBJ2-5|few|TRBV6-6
TGTGCCAGCAGTTACTCGGTAGCGGGACAAGAGACCCAGTACTTC
CASSYSVAGQETQYF
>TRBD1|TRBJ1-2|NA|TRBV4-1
TGCGCCAGCAGCCAATTGACAGGGGGCCACTATGGCTACACCTTC
CASSQLTGGHYGYTF
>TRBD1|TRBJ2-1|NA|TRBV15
TGTGCCACCAGCAGGACAGGGATGAATGAGCAGTTCTTC
CATSRTGMNEQFF
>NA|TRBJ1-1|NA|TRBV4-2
TGTGCCAGCAGCCAAGGGAGGGTCGGGGACACTGAAGCTTTCTTT
CASSQGRVGDTEAFF
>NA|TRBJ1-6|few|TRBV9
TGTGCCAGCAGCGAGTGGGACATCGATTCACCCCTCCACTTT
CASSEWDIDSPLHF
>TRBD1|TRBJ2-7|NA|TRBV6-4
TGTGCCAGCAGTGATGGACAGGGGGCGGACGAGCAGTACTTC
CASSDGQGADEQYF
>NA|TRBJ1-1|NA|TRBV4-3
TGCGCCAGCAGCCAAGATAACGGCCTTGAAGCTTTCTTT
CASSQDNGLEAFF
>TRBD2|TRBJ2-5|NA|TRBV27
TGTGCCAGCAGAGAGTCGGGACTAGCGGTGGTGGGCGAAGAGACCCAGTACTTC
CASRESGLAVVGEETQYF
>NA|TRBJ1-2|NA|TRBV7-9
TGTGCCAGCAGCTTAGCAACGATCCTGGCGCGAACCGACTACACCTTC
CASSLATILARTDYTF
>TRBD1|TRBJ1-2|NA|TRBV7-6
TGTGCCAGCAGCCTTACAGGGGCGGCCCTAGGCTACACCTTC
CASSLTGAALGYTF
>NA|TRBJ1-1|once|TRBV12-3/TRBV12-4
TGTGCCAGCAGTTTATGGGGGCGCGGGGACACTGAAGCTTTCTTT
CASSLWGRGDTEAFF
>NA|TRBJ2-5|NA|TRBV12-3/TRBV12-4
TGTGCCAGCAGGCGGCCCGAACAAGAGACCCAGTACTTC
CASRRPEQETQYF
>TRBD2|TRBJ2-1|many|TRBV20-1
TGCAGTGCGATGTACTCCACAGCGGGAGGGTACAATGAGCAGTTCTTC
CSAMYSTAGGYNEQFF
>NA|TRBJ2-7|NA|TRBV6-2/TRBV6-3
TGTGCCAGCAGTTATGACAGTACGGAGCAGTACTTC
CASSYDSTEQYF
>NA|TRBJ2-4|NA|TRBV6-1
TGTGCCAGCAGTGAGTCAAGACTTGCCCAGTACTTC
CASSESRLAQYF
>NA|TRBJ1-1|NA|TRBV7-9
TGTGCCAGCAGCGTAGAAAATAAGGAGCAGAGGGGCGCTTTCTTT
CASSVENKEQRGAFF
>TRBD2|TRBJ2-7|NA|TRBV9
TGTGCCAGCAGCGATAGCGGGACCACCCTCAGCTCCTACGAGCAGTACTTC
CASSDSGTTLSSYEQYF
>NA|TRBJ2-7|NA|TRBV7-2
TGTGCCAGCAGCTATTACGGGGGCGCCTACGAGCAGTACTTC
CASSYYGGAYEQYF
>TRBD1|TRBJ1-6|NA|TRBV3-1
TGTGCCAGCAGCCAAAGGGCCAGACAGGGTGATTCACCCCTCCACTTT
CASSQRARQGDSPLHF
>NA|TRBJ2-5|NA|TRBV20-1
TGCGGTGAAAAACTCGGAGAGACCCAGTACTTC
CGEKLGETQYF
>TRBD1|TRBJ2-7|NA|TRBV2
TGTGCCAGCAAGGGTTGGGACAGGGCTTATTACGAGCAGTACTTC
CASKGWDRAYYEQYF
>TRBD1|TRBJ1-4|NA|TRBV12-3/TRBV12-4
TGTGCCAGCAGGCCGACAGGGTCTAATGAAAAACTGTTTTTT
CASRPTGSNEKLFF
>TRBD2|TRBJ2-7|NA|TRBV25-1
TGTGCCAGCAGTGAATGGACCAGCGGGAACAATGAGCAGTACTTC
CASSEWTSGNNEQYF
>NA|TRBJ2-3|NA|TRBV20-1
TGCAGTGCTAGAGAAGGAGCGGCCGGGATAGATACGCAGTATTTT
CSAREGAAGIDTQYF
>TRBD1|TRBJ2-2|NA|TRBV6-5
TGTGCCAGCAGCCTCCGGACAGGGTTTGGCACCGGGGAGCTGTTTTTT
CASSLRTGFGTGELFF
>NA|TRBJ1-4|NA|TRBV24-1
TGTGCCACCAGGCCCATCCCTAGGTCTAATGAAAAACTGTTTTTT
CATRPIPRSNEKLFF
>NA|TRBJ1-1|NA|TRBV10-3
TGTGCCATCAGTGAGAGGCAGCTGAACACTGAAGCTTTCTTT
CAISERQLNTEAFF
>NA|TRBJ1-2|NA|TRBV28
TGTGCCAGCAGTTTACGAAGGGCGGGAGGCTACACCTTC
CASSLRRAGGYTF
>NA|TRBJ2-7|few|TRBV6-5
TGTGCCAGCAGTTACTCGAGGGCTCTAGCGTACGAGCAGTACTTC
CASSYSRALAYEQYF
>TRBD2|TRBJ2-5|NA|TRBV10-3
TGTGCCATCAAAGGACTGGGAGGGCCAGAGACCCAGTACTTC
CAIKGLGGPETQYF